The 16 T cell receptor beta chains reported below all come from one sample, sequenced in a study of T cell responses to AZD1222 COVID-19 vaccine. Repertoires were generated with immunoSEQ multiplex PCR, while TCRdb's copy carries only in-frame clones and drops some. Counted here are 160,000 or so clones, 90% occurring once; the ten biggest clones make up approximately 1.8%. The sequencing used peripheral blood, collected on day 0 of AZD1222 vaccination. These receptors were obtained from an adult in good health.

The chain uses TRBV28 and TRBJ1-5; tentative D call: TRBD1 (5 bases). Germline assignment: CDR1 MDHEN and CDR2 SYDVKM. CDR3 length: 17 amino acids. The V end lost 3 bases, the J end lost 2 bases, and 17 bases lay between the germline ends. The CDR3: CASSFTGLGGGNQPQHF. CDR3 sequence (DNA): TGTGCCAGCAGTTTTACGGGACTCGGAGGGGGCAATCAGCCCCAGCATTTT.

This chain uses TRBV29-1 with TRBJ2-3; no firm D call. CDR1 and CDR2 from the germline V gene are SQVTM and ANQGSEA. The ends were cut back, 5 bases at V and 2 bases at J, with 11 bases in the middle. This CDR3 spans 13 amino acids. CDR3 region: CSVRRRSTDTQYF. As DNA, the CDR3 is TGCAGCGTTAGGCGTCGGTCCACAGATACGCAGTATTTT.

The chain is built from TRBV3-1 (or the pseudogene TRBV3-2) and TRBJ1-4; a weak D match, TRBD1 (5 bases). V lost 0 bases and J lost 8, with 13 bases in between. The CDR3 consists of 15 residues. Germline CDR1 LGHDT, CDR2 YNNKEL (reference sequence). CDR3 in amino acids: CASSQEGVIGEKLFF. CDR3 DNA sequence: TGTGCCAGCAGCCAAGAGGGGGTTATAGGCGAAAAACTGTTTTTT.

The chain is built from TRBV20-1 and TRBJ2-7, with D possibly being TRBD1 (6 bases). V lost 3 bases and J 2 bases, leaving 14 bases between the germline ends. The CDR3 loop spans 14 amino acids. Looked up from germline, CDR1 is DFQATT and CDR2 is SNEGSKA (reference sequence). CDR3 coding DNA: TGCAGTGCTAGTGATCCAGAGGGGGCCTACGAGCAGTACTTC. Translated: CSASDPEGAYEQYF.

The CDR3 DNA sequence: TGCGCCAGCACCGCCGGCGGGGGTAGCTACAATGAGCAGTTCTTC. This gives the protein CASTAGGGSYNEQFF. The chain links TRBV5-1 to TRBJ2-1; 7 positions agree with TRBD2. V lost 6 bases, J lost 3 bases, and 9 bases stayed unmatched. CDR3 size: 15 residues. Per germline, CDR1 SGHRS and CDR2 YFSETQ.

The chain carries TRBV5-1 and TRBJ2-5, with TRBD2 matching over 14 bases. Losses at the gene ends were 4 bases for V and 4 bases for J; bases not matched to a gene: 9. CDR3 size: 17 residues. From germline, CDR1 is SGHRS and CDR2 YFSETQ. The CDR3 coding sequence is TGCGCCAGCAGCCTGTACCCCGGGACTAGCGGGAGAGAGACCCAGTACTTC. It encodes CASSLYPGTSGRETQYF.

The chain is built from TRBV6-6 and TRBJ2-7, with 7 positions matching TRBD2. Trimming at V came to 2 bases and at J to 5 bases, leaving 12 bases not matched to a gene. The CDR3 runs to 16 residues. CDR1 and CDR2 (germline): MNHNY, SVGAGI (reference sequence). The CDR3 coding sequence is TGTGCCAGCAGTTACGGAAATTTGCGGGAGAGCCACGAGCAGTACTTC. It specifies CASSYGNLRESHEQYF.

The gene calls are TRBV29-1 and TRBJ2-7; 9 bases agree with TRBD1. This CDR3 contains 15 residues. The J segment lost 5 bases and the V segment lost 3 bases, leaving 11 bases of the junction unmatched. Germline CDR1 SQVTM, CDR2 ANQGSEA. CDR3 loop: CSVEPVGQGLHEQYF. The CDR3 bases are TGCAGCGTTGAGCCGGTGGGACAGGGTCTACACGAGCAGTACTTC.

The chain uses TRBV6-5 and TRBJ1-2; tentative D call: TRBD1 (6 bases). V was shortened by 6 bases and J by 1 base, with 6 bases between the two germline ends. Looked up from germline, CDR1 is MNHEY and CDR2 is SVGAGI. The CDR3 is made up of 12 amino acids. DNA of the CDR3: TGTGCCAGCAGGGACAGTAACTATGGCTACACCTTC. It codes for CASRDSNYGYTF.

This clone was seen only a few times. The V and J genes are TRBV4-1 and TRBJ1-5; the D is unclear. CDR3 length: 15 amino acids. Trimming stripped 6 bases from V and 2 bases from J, with 14 bases between. From germline, CDR1 is MGHRA and CDR2 YSYEKL. This CDR3 is CASSHFTEGNQPQHF. DNA of the CDR3: TGCGCCAGCAGTCACTTTACAGAAGGCAATCAGCCCCAGCATTTT.

This clone was seen a single time. V and J are TRBV29-1 and TRBJ2-2; D might be TRBD2 (5 bases). The CDR3 totals 12 residues. Germline CDR1 reads SQVTM; CDR2 reads ANQGSEA. Trimming removed 4 bases at V and 7 bases at J, with 10 bases between. The CDR3 region has the DNA TGCAGCGTTGTGGTAGCGCTCGGGGAGCTGTTTTTT. Protein: CSVVVALGELFF.

The chain combines TRBV7-2 with TRBJ1-5; 7 bases line up with TRBD1. The CDR3 spans 14 residues. CDR1 is SGHTA, CDR2 FQGNSA, per germline. Trimming took 5 bases from V and 5 from J; bases not matched to a gene: 6. CDR3 region: CASSPVQGYQPQHF. The CDR3 DNA reads TGTGCCAGCAGCCCGGTACAGGGGTATCAGCCCCAGCATTTT.

The chain links TRBV28 to TRBJ2-1, with 14 bases that match TRBD2. CDR1 is MDHEN, CDR2 SYDVKM, per germline. The J segment lost 1 base and the V segment lost 5 bases, leaving 13 bases of the junction unmatched. This CDR3 has 20 residues. The CDR3 nucleotides read TGTGCCAGCAGTAAATACCCCGGGACTAGCGGGGGCCCTTCCTACAATGAGCAGTTCTTC. Its translation is CASSKYPGTSGGPSYNEQFF.

The chain joins TRBV7-2 to TRBJ1-4; D unresolved. V lost 0 bases and J 8 bases, leaving 13 bases between the germline ends. The CDR3 consists of 15 residues. Germline V gives CDR1 SGHTA, CDR2 FQGNSA. The CDR3 bases are TGTGCCAGCAGCTTAGCCATAGGGCCGGAAGAAAAACTGTTTTTT. It specifies CASSLAIGPEEKLFF.

The V call is TRBV27, the J call TRBJ1-4; 7 positions match TRBD1. The CDR3 runs to 15 residues. Per the germline V gene, CDR1 is MNHEY and CDR2 is SMNVEV (reference sequence). V was pared by 5 bases and J by 4 bases, with 7 bases of the junction left unmatched. The CDR3: CASSASGQLNEKLFF. CDR3 nucleotides: TGTGCCAGCAGTGCGTCGGGACAGCTTAATGAAAAACTGTTTTTT.

V usage is TRBV11-2 and J usage is TRBJ2-2; D call uncertain. V was cut by 1 base and J by 0 bases, with 6 bases left in between. Germline CDR1 and CDR2: SGHAT and FQNNGV. The CDR3 has 15 residues. The CDR3 protein is CASSLAFPNTGELFF. For the CDR3, the DNA is TGTGCCAGCAGCTTAGCATTCCCGAACACCGGGGAGCTGTTTTTT.